One and the same sample provided the 20 T cell receptor beta chains below, sequenced in a study of T cells in Graves' hyperthyroidism and ophthalmopathy. RNA transcripts yielded amplified TCR beta CDR3 regions. An initial round of RT-PCR targeting the TCR CDR3 relied on the HTBI primer set. In TCRdb, the multiplex PCR reads were re-called with MiXCR into one record per CDR3 protein. The sample shows more than 500,000 distinct CDR3 sequences, around 46% of them seen only once. Sequencing input: peripheral blood or thyroid tissue (not recorded which). Receptor source: an adult woman with Graves' disease, either hyperthyroidism or ophthalmopathy (not recorded which).

As to this clonotype: A much larger clone sits a single nucleotide away, making a read error possible. The chain recombines TRBV7-3 with TRBJ2-2; the match to TRBD2 covers 11 bases. Germline V CDR1 and CDR2: SGHTA, FQGTGA. Trimming at V came to 4 bases and at J to 4 bases, leaving 5 bases not matched to a gene. This CDR3 has 16 residues. The CDR3 DNA reads TGTGCCAGCAGCTACTTAGCGGGAGGGAGCACCGGGGAGCTGTTTTTT. It specifies CASSYLAGGSTGELFF.

This clonotype came up a few times. The chain uses TRBV6-4 and TRBJ2-2; the D gene is possibly TRBD1 (6 bases). Germline V lookup: CDR1 MRHNA, CDR2 SNTAGT. The CDR3 runs 15 residues. V lost 2 bases and J 1 base, leaving 8 bases between the germline ends. CDR3 loop: CASSDEGGNTGELFF. CDR3 sequence (DNA): TGTGCCAGCAGTGACGAAGGGGGGAACACCGGGGAGCTGTTTTTT.

This clonotype was seen a handful of times. A much more abundant neighbour one base away suggests this may be a read error. The chain uses TRBV5-6 and TRBJ1-5, with 8 bases aligning to TRBD1. The CDR3 consists of 16 residues. The germline gives CDR1 SGHDT, CDR2 YYEEEE. The V gene end was trimmed by 5 bases and the J gene end by 0 bases; junction bases not matched to a gene: 7. This CDR3 reads CASREGQDASNQPQHF. The CDR3 DNA follows: TGTGCCAGCAGGGAGGGACAGGATGCTAGCAATCAGCCCCAGCATTTT. Complete variable domain (other parts from reference TRBV5-6 and TRBJ1-5): DAGVTQSPTHLIKTRGQQVTLRCSPKSGHDTVSWYQQALGQGPQFIFQYYEEEERQRGNFPDRFSGHQFPNYSSELNVNALLLGDSALYLCASREGQDASNQPQHFGDGTRLSIL.

Worth noting for this clonotype: One end of the junction is discordant with germline, which a read error may explain. The gene calls are TRBV7-9 and TRBJ1-2, with 8 bases lining up with TRBD1. CDR1 and CDR2 (germline): SEHNR, FQNEAQ (reference sequence). The CDR3 runs 14 residues. CDR3 nucleotides: TGTGCCAGCAGGCCAGGGGGCGCGGCTCGCGGCTACGCCTTC. This encodes CASRPGGAARGYAF.

The chain combines TRBV7-9 with TRBJ1-2; D unclear. Trimming cost V 5 bases and J 12 bases, with 19 bases left between them. The CDR3 consists of 13 residues. Germline CDR1 SEHNR, CDR2 FQNEAQ (reference sequence). DNA for the CDR3: TGTGCCAGCAGCCAGACCTTTATCTCTGGAAACACCTTC. It codes for CASSQTFISGNTF.

The rearrangement uses TRBV7-9 and TRBJ1-2; D is unclear. V lost 3 bases and J 4 bases, leaving 12 bases between the germline ends. Germline V gives CDR1 SEHNR, CDR2 FQNEAQ (reference sequence). The CDR3 runs 14 residues. The CDR3 DNA follows: TGTGCCAGCAGCTTCGTGGGAGCAATCTATGGCTACACCTTC. Residues: CASSFVGAIYGYTF.

V is TRBV7-2 and J is TRBJ2-7; D is perhaps TRBD1 (6 bases). Germline-derived CDR1 and CDR2 are SGHTA and FQGNSA. The CDR3 totals 13 residues. V lost 5 bases and J lost 5, with 13 bases in between. CDR3 sequence reads: CASSPPYRDEQYF. The CDR3 region has the DNA TGTGCCAGCAGCCCGCCCTACAGGGACGAGCAGTACTTC.

The chain employs TRBV20-1 and TRBJ1-2, with TRBD1 as a possible D gene (5 bases). Germline CDR1 is DFQATT and CDR2 is SNEGSKA (reference sequence). V lost 5 bases and J 0 bases, leaving 10 bases between the germline ends. CDR3 length equals 13 residues. CDR3 in DNA: TGCAGTGCTCGGAAGGACACTAACTATGGCTACACCTTC. This encodes CSARKDTNYGYTF.

The chain couples TRBV7-4 to TRBJ2-7, with TRBD2 matching 7 bases. Germline assignment: CDR1 SGHVT and CDR2 SQSDAQ. The ends lost 7 bases at V and 2 bases at J; junction bases unmatched: 11. CDR3 size: 15 residues. The CDR3 is CASTSGAGNPYEQYF. CDR3 in DNA: TGTGCCAGCACTAGCGGAGCGGGGAACCCCTACGAGCAGTACTTC.

This clonotype was detected ten times or more. This sequence joins TRBV15 and TRBJ2-2; no reliable D call. In germline, CDR1 is LNHNV, CDR2 YYDKDF (reference sequence). The CDR3 is 15 residues long. Trimming stripped 2 bases from V and 7 bases from J, with 14 bases between. DNA of the CDR3: TGTGCCACCAGCAGACCCCATAGGGCTAACGGGGAGCTGTTTTTT. Amino acid sequence: CATSRPHRANGELFF.

The V call is TRBV9, the J call TRBJ1-2; D is unclear. Per germline, CDR1 SGDLS and CDR2 YYNGEE. Trimming took 2 bases from V and 1 from J, leaving 6 bases between them. This CDR3 comprises 13 residues. The CDR3: CASSVGFNYGYTF. CDR3 coding DNA: TGTGCCAGCAGCGTGGGCTTTAACTATGGCTACACCTTC.

The V gene is TRBV5-1, the J gene TRBJ1-5, with 7 bases identical to TRBD1. Germline CDR1 SGHRS, CDR2 YFSETQ. V was pared by 4 bases and J by 7 bases, with 5 bases of the junction left unmatched. This CDR3 is built from 13 residues. The DNA for the CDR3 is TGCGCCAGCAGCCACACAGGGGACCAGCCCCAGCATTTT. This encodes CASSHTGDQPQHF.

This clonotype was detected once. One end of the junction varies from germline; a read error may be responsible. J is TRBJ2-2 and V is TRBV6-1; 11 bases are a match to TRBD2. The CDR3 covers 17 residues. Germline V gene sequence: CDR1 MNHNS, CDR2 SASEGT. The DNA for the CDR3 is TGCGCCAGCACTTTTAGCGGGAGGGCCCTAAACACCGGGGAGCTGTTTTTT. Protein: CASTFSGRALNTGELFF.

There are a few counts of this clonotype. The chain joins TRBV7-2 to TRBJ2-7; 9 nucleotides match TRBD1. This CDR3 is 15 amino acids long. CDR1 and CDR2 (germline): SGHTA, FQGNSA. After removal of 9 bases from V and 5 bases from J, the junction contained 14 bases not matched to a gene. The CDR3: CARSRLGQGPHEQYF. CDR3 DNA: TGTGCCAGGAGCCGATTGGGACAGGGCCCCCACGAGCAGTACTTC.

The chain recombines TRBV9 with TRBJ2-7, with TRBD1 matching 8 bases. Germline V lookup: CDR1 SGDLS, CDR2 YYNGEE. With V trimmed by 2 bases and J by 1 base, 5 bases remained unmatched. This CDR3 region has 15 residues. The CDR3 DNA sequence: TGTGCCAGCAGCGTCGGGACAGGTCGATCCTACGAGCAGTACTTC. The encoded protein is CASSVGTGRSYEQYF. Drawing the rest from reference TRBV9 and TRBJ2-7, the complete variable domain is DSGVTQTPKHLITATGQRVTLRCSPRSGDLSVYWYQQSLDQGLQFLIQYYNGEERAKGNILERFSAQQFPDLHSELNLSSLELGDSALYFCASSVGTGRSYEQYFGPGTRLTVT.

The chain combines TRBV2 with TRBJ2-1; no definite D call. Between the trimmed V and J ends, which lost 4 bases and 8 bases, there was a span of 9 bases. The CDR3 has 12 amino acids. Germline CDR1 is SNHLY and CDR2 is FYNNEI. DNA for the CDR3: TGTGCCAGCAGTGCACCCCCCTATGAGCAGTTCTTC. Translating gives CASSAPPYEQFF.

The CDR3 loop reads CASSANWRGEKLFF. The CDR3 DNA sequence: TGTGCCAGCAGTGCTAACTGGCGGGGTGAAAAACTGTTTTTT. V is TRBV6-1 and J is TRBJ1-4; D is unclear. This CDR3 is built from 14 residues. Germline CDR1 MNHNS, CDR2 SASEGT. The germline V and J ends were trimmed by 4 bases and 7 bases, with 13 bases remaining between them.

The DNA of the CDR3 is TGCGCCAGCAGCTTACAGGAGGCCTACACCTTC. It codes for CASSLQEAYTF. The rearrangement links TRBV5-1 to TRBJ1-2, with D possibly TRBD1 on 5 matching bases. The CDR3 sequence is 11 residues long. Trimming removed 2 bases from V and 10 bases from J, with 9 bases in between. CDR1 and CDR2 from the germline V gene are SGHRS and YFSETQ. The full variable domain, with the rest looked up from reference TRBV5-1 and TRBJ1-2, is KAGVTQTPRYLIKTRGQQVTLSCSPISGHRSVSWYQQTPGQGLQFLFEYFSETQRNKGNFPGRFSGRQFSNSRSEMNVSTLELGDSALYLCASSLQEAYTFGSGTRLTVV.

This clonotype has a handful of counts. This could be a read error, since a much larger clone is one nucleotide away. This chain links TRBV12-3 or TRBV12-4 with TRBJ2-6; perhaps TRBD2 as D (6 bases). Trimming shortened V by 3 bases and J by 2 bases, and 11 bases separated the two germline ends. This CDR3 spans 16 amino acids. CDR3: CASSFTGGPGANVLTF. Written as DNA, the CDR3 is TGTGCCAGCAGTTTTACCGGGGGACCTGGGGCCAACGTCCTGACTTTC.

Turning to this clonotype: A much larger clone lies one base from this, so it may be a read error. The genes are TRBV11-2 and TRBJ1-4; the D is unclear. CDR1 and CDR2 (germline): SGHAT, FQNNGV. The CDR3 loop spans 15 amino acids. V was trimmed by 0 bases and J by 3 bases, leaving 8 bases between them. CDR3 sequence (DNA): TGTGCCAGCAGCTTAGAGGGATCGCCTAATGAAAAACTGTTTTTT. It is translated as CASSLEGSPNEKLFF. Combining the CDR3 with reference TRBV11-2 and TRBJ1-4 gives the whole variable domain EAGVAQSPRYKIIEKRQSVAFWCNPISGHATLYWYQQILGQGPKLLIQFQNNGVVDDSQLPKDRFSAERLKGVDSTLKIQPAKLEDSAVYLCASSLEGSPNEKLFFGSGTQLSVL.